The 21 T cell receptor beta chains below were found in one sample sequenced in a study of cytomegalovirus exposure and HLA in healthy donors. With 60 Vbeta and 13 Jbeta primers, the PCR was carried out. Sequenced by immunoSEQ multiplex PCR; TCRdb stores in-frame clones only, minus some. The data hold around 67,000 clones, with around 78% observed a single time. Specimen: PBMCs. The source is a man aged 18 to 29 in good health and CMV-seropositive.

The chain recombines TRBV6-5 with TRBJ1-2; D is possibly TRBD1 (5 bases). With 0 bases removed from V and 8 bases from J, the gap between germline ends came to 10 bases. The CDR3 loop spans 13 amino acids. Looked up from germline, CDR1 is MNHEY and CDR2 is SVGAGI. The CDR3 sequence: CASSYSGDRGYTF. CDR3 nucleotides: TGTGCCAGCAGTTACTCAGGCGACAGAGGCTACACCTTC.

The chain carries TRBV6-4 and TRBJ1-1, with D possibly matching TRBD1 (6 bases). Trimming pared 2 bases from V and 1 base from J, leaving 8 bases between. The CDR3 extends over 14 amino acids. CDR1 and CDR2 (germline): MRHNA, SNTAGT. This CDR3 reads CASSDRDKNTEAFF. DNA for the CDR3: TGTGCCAGCAGTGACAGGGACAAGAACACTGAAGCTTTCTTT.

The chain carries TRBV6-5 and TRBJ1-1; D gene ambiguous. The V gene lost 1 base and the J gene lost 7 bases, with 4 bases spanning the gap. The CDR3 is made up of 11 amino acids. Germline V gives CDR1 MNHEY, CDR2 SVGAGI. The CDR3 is CASSYFHEAFF. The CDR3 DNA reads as TGTGCCAGCAGTTACTTCCATGAAGCTTTCTTT.

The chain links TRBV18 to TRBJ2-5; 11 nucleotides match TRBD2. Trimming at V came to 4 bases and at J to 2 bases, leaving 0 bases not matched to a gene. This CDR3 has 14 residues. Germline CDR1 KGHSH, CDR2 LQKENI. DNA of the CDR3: TGTGCCAGCTCACGGACTAGCGGGCAAGAGACCCAGTACTTC. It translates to CASSRTSGQETQYF. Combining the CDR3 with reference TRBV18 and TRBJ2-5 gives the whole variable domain NAGVMQNPRHLVRRRGQEARLRCSPMKGHSHVYWYRQLPEEGLKFMVYLQKENIIDESGMPKERFSAEFPKEGPSILRIQQVVRGDSAAYFCASSRTSGQETQYFGPGTRLLVL.

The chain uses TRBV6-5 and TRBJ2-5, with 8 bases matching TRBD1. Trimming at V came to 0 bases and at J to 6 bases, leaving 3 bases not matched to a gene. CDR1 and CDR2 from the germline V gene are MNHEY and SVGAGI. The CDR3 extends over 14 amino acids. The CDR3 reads CASSYSGTGKTQYF. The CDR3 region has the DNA TGTGCCAGCAGTTACTCCGGGACAGGCAAGACCCAGTACTTC.

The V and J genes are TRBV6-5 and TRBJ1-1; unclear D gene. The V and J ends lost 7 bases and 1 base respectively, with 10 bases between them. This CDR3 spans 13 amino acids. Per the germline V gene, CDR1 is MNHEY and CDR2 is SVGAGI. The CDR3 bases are TGTGCCAGCACCTGGGCTTCGAACACTGAAGCTTTCTTT. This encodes CASTWASNTEAFF.

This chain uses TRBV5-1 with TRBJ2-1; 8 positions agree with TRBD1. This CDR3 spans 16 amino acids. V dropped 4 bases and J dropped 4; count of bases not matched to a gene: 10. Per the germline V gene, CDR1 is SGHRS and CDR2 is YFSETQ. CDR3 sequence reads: CASSREDRVVYNEQFF. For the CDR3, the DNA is TGCGCCAGCAGCCGCGAGGACAGGGTAGTGTACAATGAGCAGTTCTTC.

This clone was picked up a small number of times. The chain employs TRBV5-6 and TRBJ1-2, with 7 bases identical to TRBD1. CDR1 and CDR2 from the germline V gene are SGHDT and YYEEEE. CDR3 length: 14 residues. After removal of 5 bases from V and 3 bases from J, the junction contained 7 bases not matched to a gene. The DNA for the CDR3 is TGTGCCAGCAGTCTCGCGGGACAGTACTATGGCTACACCTTC. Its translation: CASSLAGQYYGYTF.

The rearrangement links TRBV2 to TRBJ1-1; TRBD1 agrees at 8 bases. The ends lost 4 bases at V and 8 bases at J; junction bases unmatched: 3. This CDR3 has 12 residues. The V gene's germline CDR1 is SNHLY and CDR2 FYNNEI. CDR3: CASSGTGTEAFF. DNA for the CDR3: TGTGCCAGCAGTGGGACAGGGACAGAAGCTTTCTTT.

The CDR3 nucleotides read TGTGCCAGCAGCTTCAGGGCGAATGAGCAGTTCTTC. This gives the protein CASSFRANEQFF. The chain uses TRBV9 and TRBJ2-1, with a possible D match to TRBD1 (5 bases). Trimming left V 4 bases short and J 7 bases short, with 9 bases between. Germline-derived CDR1 and CDR2 are SGDLS and YYNGEE. The CDR3 contains 12 residues.

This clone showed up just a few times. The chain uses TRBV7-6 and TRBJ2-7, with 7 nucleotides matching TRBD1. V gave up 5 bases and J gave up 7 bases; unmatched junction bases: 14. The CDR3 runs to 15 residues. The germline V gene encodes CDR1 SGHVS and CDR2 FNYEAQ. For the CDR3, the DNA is TGTGCCAGCAGCCCACTAGGGGGCCAAGCTTTGGAGCAGTACTTC. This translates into CASSPLGGQALEQYF.

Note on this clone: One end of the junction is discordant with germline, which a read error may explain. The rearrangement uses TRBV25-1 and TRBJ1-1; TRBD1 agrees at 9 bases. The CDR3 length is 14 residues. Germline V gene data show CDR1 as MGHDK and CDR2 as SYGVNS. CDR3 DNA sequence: TGTGCCAGCAGTGAAACAGGGGGCCCTCCTGATGCTTTCTTT. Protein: CASSETGGPPDAFF.

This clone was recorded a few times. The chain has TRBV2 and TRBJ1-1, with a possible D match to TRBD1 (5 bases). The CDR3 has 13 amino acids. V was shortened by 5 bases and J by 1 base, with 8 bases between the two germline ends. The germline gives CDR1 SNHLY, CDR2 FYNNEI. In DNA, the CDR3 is TGTGCCAGCAGTCCGGGGGGGAACACTGAAGCTTTCTTT. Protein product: CASSPGGNTEAFF.

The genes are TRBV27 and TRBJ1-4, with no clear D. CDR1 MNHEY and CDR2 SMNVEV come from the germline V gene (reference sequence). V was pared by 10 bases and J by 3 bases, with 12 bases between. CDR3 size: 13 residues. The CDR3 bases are TGTGCCACCCGAAGAGGAGCTAATGAAAAACTGTTTTTT. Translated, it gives CATRRGANEKLFF.

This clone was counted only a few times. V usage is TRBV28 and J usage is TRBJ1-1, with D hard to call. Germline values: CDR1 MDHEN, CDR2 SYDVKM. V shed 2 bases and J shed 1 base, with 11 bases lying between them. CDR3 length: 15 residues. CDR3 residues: CASSLPGTSNTEAFF. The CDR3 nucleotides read TGTGCCAGCAGTTTACCAGGAACATCGAACACTGAAGCTTTCTTT.

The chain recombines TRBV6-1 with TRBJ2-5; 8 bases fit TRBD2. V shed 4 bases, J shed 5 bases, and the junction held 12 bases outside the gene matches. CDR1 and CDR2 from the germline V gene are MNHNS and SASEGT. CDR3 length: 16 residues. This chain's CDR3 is CASSAAGLVGPETQYF. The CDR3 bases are TGTGCCAGCAGTGCTGCGGGACTAGTCGGGCCTGAGACCCAGTACTTC.

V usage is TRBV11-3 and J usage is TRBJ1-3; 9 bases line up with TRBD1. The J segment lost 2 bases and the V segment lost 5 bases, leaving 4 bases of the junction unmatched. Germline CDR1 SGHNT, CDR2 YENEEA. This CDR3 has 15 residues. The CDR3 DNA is TGTGCCAGCAGCCAGGGGACAGGGACTGGAAACACCATATATTTT. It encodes CASSQGTGTGNTIYF.

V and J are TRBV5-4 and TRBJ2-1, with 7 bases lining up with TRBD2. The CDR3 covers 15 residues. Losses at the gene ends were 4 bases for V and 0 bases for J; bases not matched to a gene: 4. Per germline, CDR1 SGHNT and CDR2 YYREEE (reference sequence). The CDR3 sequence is CASSPGTTSYNEQFF. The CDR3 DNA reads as TGTGCCAGCAGCCCCGGGACTACCTCCTACAATGAGCAGTTCTTC.

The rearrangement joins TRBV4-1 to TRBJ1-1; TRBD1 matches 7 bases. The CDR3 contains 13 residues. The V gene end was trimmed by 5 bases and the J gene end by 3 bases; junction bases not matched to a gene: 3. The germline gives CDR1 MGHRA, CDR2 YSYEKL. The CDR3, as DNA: TGCGCCAGCAGCATGACAGGGTACACTGAAGCTTTCTTT. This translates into CASSMTGYTEAFF.

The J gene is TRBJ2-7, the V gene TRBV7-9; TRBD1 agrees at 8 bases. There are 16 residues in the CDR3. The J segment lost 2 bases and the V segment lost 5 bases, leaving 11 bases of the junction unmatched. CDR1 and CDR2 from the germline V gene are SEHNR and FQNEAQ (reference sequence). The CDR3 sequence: CASSRADRGTAYEQYF. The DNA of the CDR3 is TGTGCCAGCAGCCGAGCCGACAGGGGTACCGCCTACGAGCAGTACTTC.

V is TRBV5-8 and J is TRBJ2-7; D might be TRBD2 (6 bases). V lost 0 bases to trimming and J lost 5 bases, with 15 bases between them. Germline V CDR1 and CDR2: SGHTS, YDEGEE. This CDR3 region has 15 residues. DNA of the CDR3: TGTGCCAGCAGCTTGGCGGGAACTAGCCGGGACGAGCAGTACTTC. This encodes CASSLAGTSRDEQYF.